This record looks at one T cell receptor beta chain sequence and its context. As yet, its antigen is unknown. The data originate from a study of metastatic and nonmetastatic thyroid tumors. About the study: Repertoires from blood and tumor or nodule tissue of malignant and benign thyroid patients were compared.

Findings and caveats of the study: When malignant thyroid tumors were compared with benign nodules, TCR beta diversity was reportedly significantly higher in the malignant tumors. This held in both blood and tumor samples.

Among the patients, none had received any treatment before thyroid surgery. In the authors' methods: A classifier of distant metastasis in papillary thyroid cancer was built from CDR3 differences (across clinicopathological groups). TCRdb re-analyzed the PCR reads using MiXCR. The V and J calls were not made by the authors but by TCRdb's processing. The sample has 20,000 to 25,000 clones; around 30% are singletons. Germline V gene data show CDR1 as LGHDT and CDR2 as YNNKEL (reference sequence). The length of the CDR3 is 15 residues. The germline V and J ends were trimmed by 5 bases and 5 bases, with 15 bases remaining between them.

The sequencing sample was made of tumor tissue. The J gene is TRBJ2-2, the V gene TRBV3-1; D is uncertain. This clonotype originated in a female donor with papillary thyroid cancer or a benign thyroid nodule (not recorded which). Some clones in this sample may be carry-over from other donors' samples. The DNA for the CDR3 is TGTGCCAGCAGCTACCAGCTGCTTGGTACCGGGGAGCTGTTTTTT. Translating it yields CASSYQLLGTGELFF.